The 21 T cell receptor beta chains in this list originate from one sample, sequenced in a study of blood T cell repertoires in COVID-19. The method was immunoSEQ multiplex PCR; TCRdb's version includes in-frame clones alone and lacks a portion of them. The table includes fewer than 75,000 clones, about 92% detected once. Material: peripheral blood. All receptors come from a human donor in a cohort sampled during active COVID-19.

This clone has just one count. The chain employs TRBV10-3 and TRBJ1-2, with 12 nucleotides matching TRBD1. Germline V gene lookup returns CDR1 ENHRY and CDR2 SYGVKD. Trimming took 6 bases from V and 5 from J; bases not matched to a gene: 13. CDR3 length equals 17 residues. The CDR3 is CAIRAGTGGPDGYGYTF. The CDR3 DNA is TGTGCCATCAGGGCCGGGACAGGGGGCCCCGACGGATATGGCTACACCTTC.

V gene TRBV21-1 combines with J gene TRBJ2-7; no DNA check was done on the table's D call, TRBD2. TRBV21-1 is listed as a pseudogene. The CDR3 runs to 17 residues. The CDR3 spells CASSKGVGLKTSYEQYF. DNA of the CDR3: TGTGCCAGCAGCAAAGGGGTAGGACTAAAGACCTCCTACGAGCAGTACTTC.

The CDR3 spells CASSYSSGSVVYNEQFF. CDR3 DNA sequence: TGTGCCAGCAGTTACTCGAGCGGGAGTGTCGTCTACAATGAGCAGTTCTTC. The chain has TRBV6-2 or TRBV6-3 and TRBJ2-1; 8 bases map to TRBD2. CDR1 and CDR2 from the germline V gene are MNHEY and SVGEGT. Trimming cost V 0 bases and J 3 bases; bases outside gene matches: 7. The CDR3 extends over 17 amino acids.

This chain uses TRBV28 with TRBJ1-5; tentatively, D is TRBD1 (5 bases). The CDR3 covers 12 residues. Trimming cost V 5 bases and J 7 bases, with 9 bases left between them. CDR1 MDHEN and CDR2 SYDVKM come from the germline V gene. CDR3 sequence: CASSPGGQPQHF. The CDR3 nucleotides read TGTGCCAGCAGTCCGGGGGGGCAGCCCCAGCATTTT.

This chain connects TRBV27 to TRBJ1-1; TRBD1 matches at 7 bases. Germline CDR1 is MNHEY and CDR2 is SMNVEV (reference sequence). There are 14 residues in the CDR3. J gave up 1 base and V 6 bases, and 5 bases lay outside the gene matches. CDR3: CASRIQGRNTEAFF. The CDR3 DNA sequence: TGTGCCAGCAGGATACAGGGGCGGAACACTGAAGCTTTCTTT.

V and J are TRBV15 and TRBJ1-1; 8 bases match TRBD1. Trimming took 1 base from V and 2 from J; bases not matched to a gene: 6. The CDR3 spans 16 residues. CDR1 and CDR2 from the germline V gene are LNHNV and YYDKDF (reference sequence). CDR3 in DNA: TGTGCCACCAGCAGAGGGGGCAGGGGGCGAAACACTGAAGCTTTCTTT. Translating it yields CATSRGGRGRNTEAFF.

The genes are TRBV29-1 and TRBJ1-2, with a possible D match to TRBD1 (6 bases). The CDR3 covers 12 residues. Germline loops: CDR1 SQVTM, CDR2 ANQGSEA. V was shortened by 6 bases and J by 6 bases, with 14 bases between the two germline ends. The CDR3 loop is CSVSWGLHGYTF. The CDR3 bases are TGCAGCGTCTCCTGGGGGCTACATGGCTACACCTTC.

The CDR3 reads CASSPGTGRLNTEAFF. The CDR3 nucleotides read TGTGCCAGCTCACCAGGGACAGGGAGGCTGAACACTGAAGCTTTCTTT. This chain links TRBV18 with TRBJ1-1; 9 nucleotides agree with TRBD1. CDR1 is KGHSH, CDR2 LQKENI, per germline. The CDR3 has 16 amino acids. The junction had 4 bases not matched to a gene; V was cut back by 2 bases and J by 0 bases.

The chain combines TRBV5-1 with TRBJ2-3; no clear D. This CDR3 is built from 14 residues. The ends were cut back, 3 bases at V and 5 bases at J, with 13 bases in the middle. Germline CDR1 SGHRS, CDR2 YFSETQ. CDR3 bases: TGCGCCAGCAGCTATGGGCTTCTCGGAGATACGCAGTATTTT. As protein: CASSYGLLGDTQYF.

Of note for this clone: An end of the junction differs from the germline gene, which may be a read error. The CDR3 spells CASSLASQGACQPQHF. The DNA for the CDR3 is TGTGCTAGCAGCTTAGCTTCACAGGGGGCCTGTCAGCCCCAGCATTTT. The J gene is TRBJ1-5, the V gene TRBV7-7; 9 bases are shared with TRBD1. The CDR3 is 16 amino acids. CDR1 and CDR2 from the germline V gene are SSHAT and FNYEAQ (reference sequence).

The chain uses TRBV7-2 and TRBJ2-1; D remains ambiguous. From germline, CDR1 is SGHTA and CDR2 FQGNSA. The V gene lost 5 bases and the J gene lost 5 bases, with 10 bases spanning the gap. The CDR3 has 13 residues. The CDR3: CASSAHMNNEQFF. CDR3 nucleotides: TGTGCCAGCAGCGCCCACATGAACAATGAGCAGTTCTTC.

The chain uses TRBV19 and TRBJ1-5; D gene ambiguous. Trimming cost V 1 base and J 3 bases, with 4 bases left between them. Germline assignment: CDR1 LNHDA and CDR2 SQIVND (reference sequence). This CDR3 comprises 13 residues. Here the CDR3 reads CASSIGVNQPQHF. CDR3 DNA sequence: TGTGCCAGTAGTATAGGCGTCAATCAGCCCCAGCATTTT.

The gene calls are TRBV14 and TRBJ2-3; 11 bases line up with TRBD2. Germline CDR1 is SGHDN and CDR2 is FVKESK. J lost 1 base, V lost 6 bases, and 3 bases had no gene match. The CDR3 loop spans 15 amino acids. The CDR3 nucleotides read TGTGCCAGCAGTCCACTAGCGGGAGGCACAGATACGCAGTATTTT. Its translation: CASSPLAGGTDTQYF.

The rearrangement links TRBV19 to TRBJ2-7, with 14 bases aligning to TRBD2. Unmatched junction bases numbered 4, after V lost 3 bases and J lost 3 bases. Germline CDR1 reads LNHDA; CDR2 reads SQIVND (reference sequence). The CDR3 length is 16 residues. The CDR3 here is CASSIGTSGRVYEQYF. The CDR3 DNA reads as TGTGCCAGTAGTATCGGGACTAGCGGGAGAGTCTACGAGCAGTACTTC.

The chain links TRBV5-6 to TRBJ1-1, with a tentative D call TRBD1 (6 bases). Per germline, CDR1 SGHDT and CDR2 YYEEEE. There are 12 residues in the CDR3. Deletions cut 5 bases from V and 2 bases from J, with 7 bases between. The CDR3 protein is CASRQGNTEAFF. DNA of the CDR3: TGTGCCAGCAGACAGGGAAACACTGAAGCTTTCTTT.

The V gene is TRBV29-1, the J gene TRBJ2-2, with 7 bases lining up with TRBD2. Germline V lookup: CDR1 SQVTM, CDR2 ANQGSEA. V lost 6 bases, J lost 6 bases, and 7 bases stayed unmatched. The CDR3 spans 13 residues. In DNA, the CDR3 is TGCAGCGTCCAGAGCGGGACGGCCGGGGAGCTGTTTTTT. Encoded protein: CSVQSGTAGELFF.

The chain employs TRBV6-6 and TRBJ2-1; D possibly corresponds to TRBD2 (6 bases). Germline V CDR1 and CDR2: MNHNY, SVGAGI (reference sequence). This CDR3 has 14 amino acids. The V and J ends lost 8 bases and 6 bases respectively, with 17 bases between them. This CDR3 is CASDQDLASNEQFF. CDR3 nucleotides: TGTGCCAGCGACCAAGATCTAGCGAGCAATGAGCAGTTCTTC.

This chain links TRBV7-2 with TRBJ2-1; 11 bases align to TRBD2. The germline CDR1 and CDR2 sequences are SGHTA and FQGNSA. There are 15 residues in the CDR3. V lost 3 bases and J lost 6; bases outside the gene matches: 4. The CDR3 region has the DNA TGTGCCAGCAGCTTGCCTAGCGGGAGGACCAATGAGCAGTTCTTC. Its translation is CASSLPSGRTNEQFF.

The chain is built from TRBV7-2 and TRBJ2-5; 8 bases line up with TRBD2. The CDR3 has 14 amino acids. With V trimmed by 6 bases and J by 3 bases, 6 bases remained unmatched. Per the germline V gene, CDR1 is SGHTA and CDR2 is FQGNSA. This CDR3 is CASRSGRGEETQYF. Written as DNA, the CDR3 is TGTGCCAGCAGGAGCGGGAGAGGGGAAGAGACCCAGTACTTC.

The chain recombines TRBV12-3 or TRBV12-4 with TRBJ2-7, with 8 bases matching TRBD1. The trim removed 6 bases at V and 6 bases at J, leaving 7 bases unmatched. The CDR3 extends over 13 amino acids. The CDR3 loop reads CASRPTGGREQYF. The DNA of the CDR3 is TGTGCCAGCAGGCCCACAGGGGGTCGCGAGCAGTACTTC.

This chain connects TRBV3-1 (or the pseudogene TRBV3-2) to TRBJ2-2; D might be TRBD1 (6 bases). Germline V gene data show CDR1 as LGHDT and CDR2 as YNNKEL (reference sequence). The V and J ends lost 2 bases and 7 bases respectively, with 17 bases between them. This CDR3 is built from 16 residues. The CDR3: CASSQNRVTGSGELFF. CDR3 bases: TGTGCCAGCAGCCAAAACAGGGTTACGGGAAGCGGGGAGCTGTTTTTT.